This record covers a single TCR beta chain. Its matching antigen is unknown. Tumor samples were obtained before definitive surgery or chemotherapy. The source of the sample is a study of high-grade serous ovarian cancer treatment subgroups. Study as a whole: Mean per sample: around 13,000 reads, some 7,300 unique TCR beta rearrangements. The study's findings and limits: TCR clonal relatedness correlated positively with neoantigen level. Same-patient tumor repertoires overlapped at roughly 0.095 to 0.8; different patients barely overlapped. The analyses considered CDR3 and ignored CDR1 and CDR2.

The protocol was immunoSEQ multiplex PCR, while the TCRdb copy is restricted to in-frame clones and leaves out a portion. This sample has about 6,200 clones; about 80% occur once, and the top ten carry roughly 10%. With 5 bases clipped from V and 3 bases from J, the junction kept 3 bases outside the gene matches. There are 14 residues in the CDR3. Germline V lookup: CDR1 MNHNS, CDR2 SASEGT. The chain links TRBV6-1 to TRBJ2-7; 11 nucleotides line up with TRBD2. What was sequenced was tumor tissue. The TCR sequence derives from a human donor with high-grade serous ovarian cancer. The CDR3 here is CASSRLAGNYEQYF. The CDR3 nucleotides are TGTGCCAGCAGTCGACTAGCGGGGAACTACGAGCAGTACTTC.